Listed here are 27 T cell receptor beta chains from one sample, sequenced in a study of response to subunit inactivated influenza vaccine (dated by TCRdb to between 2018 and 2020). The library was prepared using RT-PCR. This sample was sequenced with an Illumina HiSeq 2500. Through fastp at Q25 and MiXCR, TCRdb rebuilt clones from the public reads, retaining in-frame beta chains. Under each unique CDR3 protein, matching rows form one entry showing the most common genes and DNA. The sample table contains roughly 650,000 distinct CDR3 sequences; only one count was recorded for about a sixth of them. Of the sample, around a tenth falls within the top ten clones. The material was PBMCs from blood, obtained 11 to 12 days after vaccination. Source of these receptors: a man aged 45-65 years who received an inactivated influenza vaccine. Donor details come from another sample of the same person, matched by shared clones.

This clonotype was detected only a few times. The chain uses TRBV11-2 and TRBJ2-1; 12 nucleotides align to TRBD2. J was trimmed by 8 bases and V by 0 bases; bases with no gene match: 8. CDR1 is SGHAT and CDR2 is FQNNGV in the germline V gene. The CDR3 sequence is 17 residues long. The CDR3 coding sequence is TGTGCCAGCAGCTTAGATCGTCTAGCGGGGGGGAGGGATGAGCAGTTCTTC. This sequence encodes CASSLDRLAGGRDEQFF.

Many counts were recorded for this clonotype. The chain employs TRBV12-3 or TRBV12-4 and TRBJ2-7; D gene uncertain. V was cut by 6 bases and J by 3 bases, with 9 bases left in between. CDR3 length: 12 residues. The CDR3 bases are TGTGCCAGCAGCCGACTCAGCTACGAGCAGTACTTC. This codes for CASSRLSYEQYF.

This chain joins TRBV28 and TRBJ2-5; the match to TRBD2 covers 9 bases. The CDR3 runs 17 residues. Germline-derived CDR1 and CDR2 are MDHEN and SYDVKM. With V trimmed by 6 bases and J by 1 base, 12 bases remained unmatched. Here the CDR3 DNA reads TGTGCCAGCAGGGGGGACAGTTCTAGCGGGATCCAAGAGACCCAGTACTTC. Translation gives CASRGDSSSGIQETQYF.

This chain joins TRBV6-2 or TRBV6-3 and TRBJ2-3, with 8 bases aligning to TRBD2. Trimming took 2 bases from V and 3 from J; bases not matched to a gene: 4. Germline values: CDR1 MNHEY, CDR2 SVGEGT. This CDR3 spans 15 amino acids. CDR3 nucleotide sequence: TGTGCCAGCAGTTACGTAGCTAGCGGGACAGATACGCAGTATTTT. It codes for CASSYVASGTDTQYF.

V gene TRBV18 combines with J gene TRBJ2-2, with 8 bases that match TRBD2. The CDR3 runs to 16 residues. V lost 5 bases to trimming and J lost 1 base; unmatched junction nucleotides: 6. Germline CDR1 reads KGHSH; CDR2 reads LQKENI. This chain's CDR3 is CASSGTGTRNTGELFF. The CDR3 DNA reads TGTGCCAGCTCAGGCACCGGGACTAGGAACACCGGGGAGCTGTTTTTT. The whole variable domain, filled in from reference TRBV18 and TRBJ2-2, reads NAGVMQNPRHLVRRRGQEARLRCSPMKGHSHVYWYRQLPEEGLKFMVYLQKENIIDESGMPKERFSAEFPKEGPSILRIQQVVRGDSAAYFCASSGTGTRNTGELFFGEGSRLTVL.

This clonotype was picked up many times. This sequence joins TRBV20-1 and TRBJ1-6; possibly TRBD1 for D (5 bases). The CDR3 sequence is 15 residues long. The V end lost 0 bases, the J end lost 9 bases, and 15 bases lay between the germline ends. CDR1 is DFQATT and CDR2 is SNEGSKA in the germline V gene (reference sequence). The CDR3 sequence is CSARDPDQGSSPLHF. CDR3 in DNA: TGCAGTGCTAGAGATCCGGACCAGGGTAGTTCACCCCTCCACTTT.

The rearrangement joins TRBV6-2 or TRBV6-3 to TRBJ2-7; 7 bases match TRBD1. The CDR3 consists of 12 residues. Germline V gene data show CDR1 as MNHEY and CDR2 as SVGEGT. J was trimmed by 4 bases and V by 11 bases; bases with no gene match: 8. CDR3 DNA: TGTGCCGCCCAGGACAGGTCATACGAGCAGTACTTC. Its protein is CAAQDRSYEQYF.

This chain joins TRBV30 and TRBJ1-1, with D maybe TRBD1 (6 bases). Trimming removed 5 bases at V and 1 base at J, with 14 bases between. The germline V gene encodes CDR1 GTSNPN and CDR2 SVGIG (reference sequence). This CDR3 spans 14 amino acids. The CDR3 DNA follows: TGTGCCTGGCAGCCGACAGGAAGGAACACTGAAGCTTTCTTT. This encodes CAWQPTGRNTEAFF.

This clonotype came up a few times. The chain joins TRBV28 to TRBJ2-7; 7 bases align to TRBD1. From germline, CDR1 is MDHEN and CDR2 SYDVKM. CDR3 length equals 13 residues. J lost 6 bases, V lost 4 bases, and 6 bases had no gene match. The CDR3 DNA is TGTGCCAGCAGTTCGGGACAGAGCGCCGAGCAGTACTTC. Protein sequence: CASSSGQSAEQYF.

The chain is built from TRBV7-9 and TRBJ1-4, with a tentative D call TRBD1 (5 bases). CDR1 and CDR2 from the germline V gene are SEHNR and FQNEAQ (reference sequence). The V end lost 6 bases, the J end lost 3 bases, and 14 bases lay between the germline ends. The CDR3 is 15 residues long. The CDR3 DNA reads TGTGCCAGCAGGACCACCGGGGCAGCTAATGAAAAACTGTTTTTT. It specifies CASRTTGAANEKLFF.

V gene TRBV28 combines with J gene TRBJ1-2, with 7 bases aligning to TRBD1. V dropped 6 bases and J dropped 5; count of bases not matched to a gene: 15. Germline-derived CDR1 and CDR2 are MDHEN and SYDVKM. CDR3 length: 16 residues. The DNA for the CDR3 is TGTGCCAGCAGCCCCAACCCCGGGACAGCCTATTATGGCTACACCTTC. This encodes CASSPNPGTAYYGYTF.

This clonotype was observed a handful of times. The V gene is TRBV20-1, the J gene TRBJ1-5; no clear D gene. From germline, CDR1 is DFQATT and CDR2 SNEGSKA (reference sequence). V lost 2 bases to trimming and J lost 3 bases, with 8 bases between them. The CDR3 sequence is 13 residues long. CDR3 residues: CSARQENNQPQHF. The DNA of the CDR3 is TGCAGTGCTAGACAGGAAAACAATCAGCCCCAGCATTTT.

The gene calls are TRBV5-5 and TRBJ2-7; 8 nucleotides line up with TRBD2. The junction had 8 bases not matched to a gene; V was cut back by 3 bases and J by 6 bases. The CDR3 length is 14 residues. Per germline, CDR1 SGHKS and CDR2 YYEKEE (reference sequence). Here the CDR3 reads CASSSSGTRAEQYF. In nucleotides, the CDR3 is TGTGCCAGCAGCTCCTCCGGGACTAGGGCCGAGCAGTACTTC.

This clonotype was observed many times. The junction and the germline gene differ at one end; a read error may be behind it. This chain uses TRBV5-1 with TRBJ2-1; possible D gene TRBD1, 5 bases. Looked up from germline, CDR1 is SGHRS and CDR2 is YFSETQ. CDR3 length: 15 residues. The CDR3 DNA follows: TGTGCCAGCAGTTTAGGGGCAGGCTCCTACAATGAGCAGTTCTTC. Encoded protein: CASSLGAGSYNEQFF.

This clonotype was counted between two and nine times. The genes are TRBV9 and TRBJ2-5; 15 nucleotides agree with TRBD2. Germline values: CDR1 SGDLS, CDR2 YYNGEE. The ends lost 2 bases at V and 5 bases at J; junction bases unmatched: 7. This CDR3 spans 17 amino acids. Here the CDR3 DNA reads TGTGCCAGCAGCGTCACTCCGGGACTAGCGGGAGGCGAGACCCAGTACTTC. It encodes CASSVTPGLAGGETQYF.

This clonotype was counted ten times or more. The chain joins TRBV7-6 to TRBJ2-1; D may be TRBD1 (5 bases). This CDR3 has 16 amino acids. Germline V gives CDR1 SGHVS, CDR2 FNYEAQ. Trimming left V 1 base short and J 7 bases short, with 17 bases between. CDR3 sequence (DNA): TGTGCCAGCAGCTTAGAATCCTCCAGGGCCAGTAATGAGCAGTTCTTC. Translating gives CASSLESSRASNEQFF.

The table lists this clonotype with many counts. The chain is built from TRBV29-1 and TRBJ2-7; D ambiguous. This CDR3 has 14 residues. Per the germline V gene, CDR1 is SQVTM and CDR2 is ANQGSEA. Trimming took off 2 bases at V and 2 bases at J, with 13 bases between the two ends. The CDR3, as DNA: TGCAGCGTTGAATTTAGGGATTTTGCCTACGAGCAGTACTTC. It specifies CSVEFRDFAYEQYF.

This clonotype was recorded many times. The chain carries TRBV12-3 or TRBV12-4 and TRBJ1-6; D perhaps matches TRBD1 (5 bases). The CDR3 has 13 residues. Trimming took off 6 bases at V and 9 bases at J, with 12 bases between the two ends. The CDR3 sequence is CASSRDWLSPLHF. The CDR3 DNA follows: TGTGCCAGCAGCCGGGACTGGCTTTCACCCCTCCACTTT.

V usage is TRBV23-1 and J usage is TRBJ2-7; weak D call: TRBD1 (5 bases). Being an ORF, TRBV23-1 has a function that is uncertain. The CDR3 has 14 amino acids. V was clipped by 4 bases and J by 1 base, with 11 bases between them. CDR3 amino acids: CASSPGNPSYEQYF. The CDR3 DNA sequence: TGCGCCAGCAGTCCAGGGAATCCTTCCTACGAGCAGTACTTC.

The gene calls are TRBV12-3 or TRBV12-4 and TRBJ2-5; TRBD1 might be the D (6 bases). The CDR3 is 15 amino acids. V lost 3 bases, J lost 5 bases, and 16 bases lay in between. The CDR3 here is CASSFGRGPGETQYF. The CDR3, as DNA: TGTGCCAGCAGTTTTGGCAGGGGCCCCGGGGAGACCCAGTACTTC.

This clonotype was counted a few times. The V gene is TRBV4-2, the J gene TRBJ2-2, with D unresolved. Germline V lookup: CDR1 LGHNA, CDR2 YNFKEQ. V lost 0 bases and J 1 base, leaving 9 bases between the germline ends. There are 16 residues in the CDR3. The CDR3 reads CASSQDRSQNTGELFF. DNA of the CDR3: TGTGCCAGCAGCCAAGATAGGAGTCAGAACACCGGGGAGCTGTTTTTT.

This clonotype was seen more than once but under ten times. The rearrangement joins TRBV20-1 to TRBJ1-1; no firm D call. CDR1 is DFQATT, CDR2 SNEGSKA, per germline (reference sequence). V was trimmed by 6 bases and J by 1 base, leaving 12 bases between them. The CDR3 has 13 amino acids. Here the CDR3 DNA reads TGCAGTGCCGCCATGTGGGGGAACACTGAAGCTTTCTTT. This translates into CSAAMWGNTEAFF.

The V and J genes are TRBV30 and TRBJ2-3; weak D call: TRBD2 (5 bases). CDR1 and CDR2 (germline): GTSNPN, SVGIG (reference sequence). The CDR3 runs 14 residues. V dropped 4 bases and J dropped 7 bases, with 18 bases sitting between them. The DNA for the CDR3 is TGTGCCTGGACCTCTGACCCGGGAAGTTATACGCAGTATTTT. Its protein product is CAWTSDPGSYTQYF. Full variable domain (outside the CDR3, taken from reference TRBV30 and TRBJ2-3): SQTIHQWPATLVQPVGSPLSLECTVEGTSNPNLYWYRQAAGRGLQLLFYSVGIGQISSEVPQNLSASRPQDRQFILSSKKLLLSDSGFYLCAWTSDPGSYTQYFGPGTRLTVL.

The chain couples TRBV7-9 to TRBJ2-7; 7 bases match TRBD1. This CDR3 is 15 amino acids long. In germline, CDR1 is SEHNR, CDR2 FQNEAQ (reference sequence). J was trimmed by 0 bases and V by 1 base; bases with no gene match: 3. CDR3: CASSLEGQISYEQYF. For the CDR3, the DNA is TGTGCCAGCAGCTTAGAGGGACAGATCTCCTACGAGCAGTACTTC.

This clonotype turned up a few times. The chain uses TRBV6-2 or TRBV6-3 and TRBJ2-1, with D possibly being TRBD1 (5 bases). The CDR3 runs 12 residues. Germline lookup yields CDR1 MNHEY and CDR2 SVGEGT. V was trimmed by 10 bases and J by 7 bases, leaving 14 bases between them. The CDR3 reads CATARTFNEQFF. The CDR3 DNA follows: TGTGCCACCGCCCGGACATTTAATGAGCAGTTCTTC.

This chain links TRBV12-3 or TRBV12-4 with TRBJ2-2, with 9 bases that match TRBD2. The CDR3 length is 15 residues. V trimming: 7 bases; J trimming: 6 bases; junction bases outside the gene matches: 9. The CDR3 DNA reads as TGTGCCAGCAATAGGGCGGGAGGGCCTCCCGGGGAGCTGTTTTTT. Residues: CASNRAGGPPGELFF.

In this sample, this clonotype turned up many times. This CDR3 reads CASRVGTASYNEQFF. In nucleotides, the CDR3 is TGTGCCAGCAGGGTCGGGACAGCCTCCTACAATGAGCAGTTCTTC. V is TRBV7-9 and J is TRBJ2-1; 7 bases align to TRBD1. The junction had 5 bases not matched to a gene; V was cut back by 6 bases and J by 0 bases. Germline lookup yields CDR1 SEHNR and CDR2 FQNEAQ (reference sequence). The CDR3 totals 15 residues.